This entry features one T cell receptor beta chain sequence. Original methodology: Quantification of nucleated cells was approximated via reference gene primer amplification. Sequencing used immunoSEQ multiplex PCR; TCRdb keeps in-frame clones, though not all of them. Clonal size and the V and J genes are those of that table, whereas D and trimming came from the DNA. Of some 490,000 clones in the sample, 70% to 90% were seen once. This sample was included in a study of blood T cell repertoires in COVID-19. Across the whole study: Acute and convalescent COVID-19 samples came from the United States, Italy and Spain. Sources were T cells, B-cell-depleted T cells, or PBMCs; the material itself was cDNA or gDNA.

Per germline, CDR1 MDHEN and CDR2 SYDVKM. CDR3 length: 15 residues. With 5 bases clipped from V and 4 bases from J, the junction kept 10 bases outside the gene matches. Material for sequencing was peripheral blood. The receptor's source is a human donor in a cohort sampled during active COVID-19. This chain joins TRBV28 and TRBJ2-7; 8 bases line up with TRBD1. The CDR3 bases are TGTGCCAGCAGTCCGTATCAGGGGGCCGGGTACGAGCAGTACTTC. Its protein product is CASSPYQGAGYEQYF.